One T cell receptor beta chain is described in this entry. immunoSEQ v3.0 was run at survey level. Clones were read by immunoSEQ multiplex PCR, and TCRdb kept only the in-frame ones, dropping some. The sample shows around 24,000 clones, about four fifths of them seen only once. Germline V gives CDR1 MNHNS, CDR2 SASEGT. V was pared by 7 bases and J by 0 bases, with 13 bases between. The CDR3 is 15 amino acids. The data originate from a study of long-term antiretroviral therapy in people with HIV. The receptor was derived from a man over 45 with HIV. The sample here was unsorted PBMCs, taken 0.4 years after starting antiretroviral therapy. The chain uses TRBV6-1 and TRBJ2-1; D uncertain. CDR3 residues: CASISGGASYNEQFF. The CDR3 region has the DNA TGTGCCAGCATCTCCGGCGGCGCCTCCTACAATGAGCAGTTCTTC.